This T cell receptor (beta chain) was captured in a study of blood T cell repertoires in COVID-19. This CDR3 comprises 15 residues. V lost 2 bases and J 8 bases, leaving 13 bases between the germline ends. The germline V gene has CDR1 SGHTA and CDR2 FQGNSA. Assay used: immunoSEQ multiplex PCR; TCRdb lists only in-frame clones, some missing. The data contain fewer than 70,000 clones, around 76% of them singletons. The receptor comes from a human donor in a cohort sampled during active COVID-19. The gene calls are TRBV7-2 and TRBJ1-6, with D possibly matching TRBD1 (6 bases). The sample taken for sequencing was peripheral blood. In nucleotides, the CDR3 is TGTGCCAGCAGCTTAATTGGGGGCAGGGATTCACCCCTCCACTTT. Protein sequence: CASSLIGGRDSPLHF.